These T cell receptor beta chains were read from a single sample in a study of spatial heterogeneity in lung cancer. TCRdb passed the 5' RACE reads through MiXCR, listing each CDR3 protein once. Of just under 95,000 distinct CDR3 sequences in the sample, more than 10% were seen once. The sequenced sample was PBMCs, obtained at surgery. These receptors came from a male donor with early-stage non-small cell lung cancer. The CDR3 runs from the conserved cysteine through the conserved F or W. Fields, in order: V gene, clone size, J gene, D gene, CDR3 DNA, CDR3 protein. The D gene is left open where the match is weak. Expanded clones are given a class, and other clones once, few, many or no size at all.

>TRBV11-2|NA|TRBJ2-7|TRBD2
TGTGCCAGCAGCTTAGGCACCGGGACTAGAAACGAGCAGTACTTC
CASSLGTGTRNEQYF
>TRBV7-9|many|TRBJ2-2|TRBD1
TGTGCCAGCAGCCTTAGAGGGGGCCTTAACACCGGGGAGCTGTTTTTT
CASSLRGGLNTGELFF
>TRBV7-2|few|TRBJ2-3|TRBD2
TGTGCCAGCAGCTCGCTAGCGGGGGGGCTCCCCGATACGCAGTATTTT
CASSSLAGGLPDTQYF
>TRBV11-2|NA|TRBJ2-5|TRBD1
TGTGCCAGCAGCCCAGGGACAGGGAGAGCCCAAGAGACCCAGTACTTC
CASSPGTGRAQETQYF
>TRBV24-1|NA|TRBJ2-1|TRBD1
TGTGTCACCAGTGATTTATCAGGGGGTAACTACAATGAGCAGTTCTTC
CVTSDLSGGNYNEQFF
>TRBV4-3|many|TRBJ2-3|TRBD2
TGCGCCAGCGGACTAGCGGGCACAGATACGCAGTATTTT
CASGLAGTDTQYF
>TRBV4-3|many|TRBJ2-7|NA
TGCGCCAGCAGCCAAACGCCGGGTTCCTACGAGCAGTACTTC
CASSQTPGSYEQYF
>TRBV14|few|TRBJ2-1|TRBD2
TGTGCCAGCAGCCATTGGACTAGCGGGAGGGTGGACAATGAGCAGTTCTTC
CASSHWTSGRVDNEQFF
>TRBV29-1|NA|TRBJ2-5|TRBD1
TGCAGCGATAGGACAGGCGGTGACCAGTACTTC
CSDRTGGDQYF
>TRBV11-2|many|TRBJ2-1|NA
TGTGCCAGCAGCTTAGGTTTAGGGCAGTTCTTC
CASSLGLGQFF
>TRBV12-3/TRBV12-4|NA|TRBJ2-1|NA
TGTGCCAGCACTCTGCAGGGCGAGGCTGCCAATGAGCAGTTCTTC
CASTLQGEAANEQFF
>TRBV2|NA|TRBJ1-5|NA
TGTGCCAGCAGCGGGGACAACTCCAATCAGCCCCAGCATTTT
CASSGDNSNQPQHF
>TRBV12-3/TRBV12-4|NA|TRBJ1-5|NA
TGTGCCAGCAGTTTTACCAGGGGAGGCAATCAGCCCCAGCATTTT
CASSFTRGGNQPQHF
>TRBV4-3|many|TRBJ2-2|NA
TGCGCCAGCAGCCAAGAACTACTGAACACCGGGGAGCTGTTTTTT
CASSQELLNTGELFF
>TRBV7-3|NA|TRBJ2-1|TRBD2
TGTGCCAGCAGCCCGCGTGTAGCGGGAGGGCCGGGTGAGCAGTTCTTC
CASSPRVAGGPGEQFF
>TRBV12-3/TRBV12-4|few|TRBJ2-1|TRBD2
TGTGCCAGCAGCGCGGGACTAGCGGGAGTGGGTGAGCAGTTCTTC
CASSAGLAGVGEQFF
>TRBV4-1|many|TRBJ2-2|NA
TGCGCCAGCAGCCAAGAGCCTAACACCGGGGAGCTGTTTTTT
CASSQEPNTGELFF
>TRBV28|many|TRBJ2-7|NA
TGTGCCAGCAGATACAGGGTAAACGAGCAGTACTTC
CASRYRVNEQYF
>TRBV29-1|few|TRBJ2-1|TRBD1
TGCAGCGGAGGACAGGGCTTCTACAATGAGCAGTTCTTC
CSGGQGFYNEQFF
>TRBV28|few|TRBJ2-1|TRBD2
TGTGCCAGCAGACTAGCGGGAGAAAAAGGCAATGAGCAGTTCTTC
CASRLAGEKGNEQFF
>TRBV6-1|NA|TRBJ1-5|NA
TGTGCCAGCAGAAGCGTAGGGGAGGATCAGCCCCAGCATTTT
CASRSVGEDQPQHF
>TRBV27|few|TRBJ2-7|TRBD2
TGTGCCAGCAGTCCGCGGGAGTGGGTGTCCTACGAGCAGTACTTC
CASSPREWVSYEQYF
>TRBV7-8|few|TRBJ1-2|NA
TGTGCCAGCAGCTTAGCAGGGATTGTCGATGGCTACACCTTC
CASSLAGIVDGYTF
>TRBV20-1|many|TRBJ1-1|NA
TGCAGTGCTAGAAGCCCGAACACTGAAGCTTTCTTT
CSARSPNTEAFF
>TRBV6-5|NA|TRBJ2-1|TRBD1
TGTGCCAGCACCAGGACAGGGGGCAATGAGCAGTTCTTC
CASTRTGGNEQFF
>TRBV7-9|few|TRBJ2-5|NA
TGTGCCAGCAGTCTCTGGCAGTATCAAGAGACCCAGTACTTC
CASSLWQYQETQYF
>TRBV10-3|many|TRBJ2-5|NA
TGTGCCATCAGTGAGTCGAAAGGAGGCAGGGGCCAAGAGACCCAGTACTTC
CAISESKGGRGQETQYF
>TRBV10-2|NA|TRBJ2-3|TRBD2
TGCGCCAGCAGTACACAAAGACTAGCGGGGGCCACAGATACGCAGTATTTT
CASSTQRLAGATDTQYF
>TRBV6-4|once|TRBJ1-2|NA
TGTGCCAGCAGTGGACGACCGGGGGAGAGTGGCTACACCTTC
CASSGRPGESGYTF
>TRBV7-2|NA|TRBJ1-5|NA
TGTGCCAGCAGCACCGGTCCCGGGACATTCAATCAGCCCCAGCATTTT
CASSTGPGTFNQPQHF
>TRBV4-2|few|TRBJ2-3|TRBD2
TGTGCCAGCAGCCAAAAGCGGGGGGGCACAGATACGCAGTATTTT
CASSQKRGGTDTQYF
>TRBV7-2|NA|TRBJ2-1|NA
TGTGCCAGCAGCTTAGGCCGGGGGCCTGGCAATGAGCAGTTCTTC
CASSLGRGPGNEQFF
>TRBV18|few|TRBJ2-5|NA
TGTGCCAGCTCACGTGGACAAGAAGAGACCCAGTACTTC
CASSRGQEETQYF
>TRBV10-3|NA|TRBJ2-5|NA
TGTGCCATCAGTGATCTCGTGGGGGAAGAGACCCAGTACTTC
CAISDLVGEETQYF
>TRBV5-4|few|TRBJ2-1|NA
TGTGCCAGCAGCTTTGCCGGGAGTAGCTCCTACAATGAGCAGTTCTTC
CASSFAGSSSYNEQFF
>TRBV7-2|NA|TRBJ2-3|TRBD2
TGTGCCAGCAGCCTTAGCGGGAGTTCGCAGTATTTT
CASSLSGSSQYF
>TRBV12-3/TRBV12-4|NA|TRBJ2-7|NA
TGTGCCAGCAGCCCTACAATTGGACGCACGTCCTACGAGCAGTACTTC
CASSPTIGRTSYEQYF
>TRBV24-1|few|TRBJ2-4|NA
TGTGCCACCAGTCACCCGATTACGGACATTCAGTACTTC
CATSHPITDIQYF
>TRBV4-3|NA|TRBJ1-5|NA
TGCGCCAGCAGCCAAGAGGGGCGTCAGCCCCAGCATTTT
CASSQEGRQPQHF
>TRBV21-1|NA|TRBJ2-7|NA
TGTGCCAGCAGCAAAGCGAAGACAGGTTACGAGCAGTACTTC
CASSKAKTGYEQYF
>TRBV11-2|few|TRBJ1-3|NA
TGTGCCAGCAGAGACACCCGCTCTGGAAACACCATATATTTT
CASRDTRSGNTIYF
>TRBV2|few|TRBJ2-5|TRBD1
TGTGCCAGCACTAACGACAGGGCCCAGGAGACCCAGTACTTC
CASTNDRAQETQYF